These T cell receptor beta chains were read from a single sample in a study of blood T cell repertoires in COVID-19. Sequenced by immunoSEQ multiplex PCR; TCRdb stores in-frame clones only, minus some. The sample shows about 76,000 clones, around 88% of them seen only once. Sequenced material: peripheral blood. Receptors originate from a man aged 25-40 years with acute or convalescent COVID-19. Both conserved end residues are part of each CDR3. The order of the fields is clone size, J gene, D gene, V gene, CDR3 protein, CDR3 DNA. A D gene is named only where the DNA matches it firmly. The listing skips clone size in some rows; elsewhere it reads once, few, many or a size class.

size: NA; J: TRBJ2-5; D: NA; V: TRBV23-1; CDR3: CASSQSRDTLYQETQYF; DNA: TGCGCCAGCAGTCAATCGAGGGACACCCTGTACCAAGAGACCCAGTACTTC
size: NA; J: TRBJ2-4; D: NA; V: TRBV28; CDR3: CASSLLGPSAKNIQYF; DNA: TGTGCCAGCAGTTTATTGGGGCCGAGTGCCAAAAACATTCAGTACTTC
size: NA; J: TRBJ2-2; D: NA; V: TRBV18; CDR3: CASSLQGPGELFF; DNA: TGTGCCAGCTCACTACAGGGCCCCGGGGAGCTGTTTTTT
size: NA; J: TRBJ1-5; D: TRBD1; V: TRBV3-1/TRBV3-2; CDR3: CASSPRTGDYSNQPQHF; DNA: TGTGCCAGCAGCCCCAGAACAGGGGATTATAGCAATCAGCCCCAGCATTTT
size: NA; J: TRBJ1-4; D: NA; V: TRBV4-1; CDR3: CASSQGHSATNEKLFF; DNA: TGCGCCAGCAGCCAAGGTCACAGTGCAACTAATGAAAAACTGTTTTTT
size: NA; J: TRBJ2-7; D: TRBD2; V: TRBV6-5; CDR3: CASIPTRLAGGEQYF; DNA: TGTGCCAGCATCCCCACGAGACTAGCGGGGGGCGAGCAGTACTTC
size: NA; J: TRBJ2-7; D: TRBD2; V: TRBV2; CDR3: CASSAGLAAAYEQYF; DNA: TGTGCCAGCAGTGCCGGACTAGCGGCCGCCTACGAGCAGTACTTC
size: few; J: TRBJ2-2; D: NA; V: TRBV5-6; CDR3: CASSLQNTGELFF; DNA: TGTGCCAGCAGCTTGCAAAACACCGGGGAGCTGTTTTTT
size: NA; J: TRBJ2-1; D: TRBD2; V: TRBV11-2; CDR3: CASSLVFTSGRDEQFF; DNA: TGTGCCAGCAGCTTAGTGTTCACTAGCGGGAGAGATGAGCAGTTCTTC
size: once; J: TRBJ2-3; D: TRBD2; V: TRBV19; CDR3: CASIGGRAGGDTQYF; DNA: TGTGCCAGTATAGGCGGGAGGGCCGGAGGAGATACGCAGTATTTT
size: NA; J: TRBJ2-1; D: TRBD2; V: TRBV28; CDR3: CASTPTSGSYNEQFF; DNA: TGTGCCAGCACCCCCACTAGCGGCTCCTACAATGAGCAGTTCTTC
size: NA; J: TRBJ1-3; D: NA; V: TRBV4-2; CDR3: CASSRAGSQGNTIYF; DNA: TGTGCCAGCAGCCGTGCCGGGAGTCAGGGAAACACCATATATTTT
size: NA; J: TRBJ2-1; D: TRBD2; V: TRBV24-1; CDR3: CATSARPGLEYNEQFF; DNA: TGTGCCACCAGTGCGCGACCGGGACTAGAATACAATGAGCAGTTCTTC
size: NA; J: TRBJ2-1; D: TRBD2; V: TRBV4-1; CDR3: CASSLARIGTSGRTGYNEQFF; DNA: TGCGCCAGCAGTCTTGCAAGGATCGGGACTAGCGGGAGGACAGGTTACAATGAGCAGTTCTTC
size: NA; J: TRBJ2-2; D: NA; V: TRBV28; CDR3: CASSLLTLSGNTGELFF; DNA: TGTGCCAGCAGTCTCCTAACTCTCAGCGGGAACACCGGGGAGCTGTTTTTT
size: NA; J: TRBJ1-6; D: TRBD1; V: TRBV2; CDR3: CASSEDGTEAPLHF; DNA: TGTGCCAGCAGTGAAGATGGGACAGAGGCACCCCTCCACTTT
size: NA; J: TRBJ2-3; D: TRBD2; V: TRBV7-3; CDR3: CASSPGFSGRGTDTQYF; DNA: TGTGCCAGCAGCCCTGGGTTTAGCGGGAGGGGCACAGATACGCAGTATTTT
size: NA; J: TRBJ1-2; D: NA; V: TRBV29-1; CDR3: CSVLGTGIGGYTF; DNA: TGCAGCGTTCTGGGAACAGGGATCGGTGGCTACACCTTC
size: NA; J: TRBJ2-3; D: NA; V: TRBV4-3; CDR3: CASSQDLTDTQYF; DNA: TGCGCCAGCAGCCAAGATTTAACAGATACGCAGTATTTT
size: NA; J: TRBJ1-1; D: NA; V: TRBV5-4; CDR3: CASSPSMRTEAFF; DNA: TGTGCCAGCAGCCCCAGTATGCGGACTGAAGCTTTCTTT
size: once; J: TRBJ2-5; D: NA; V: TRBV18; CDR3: CASSPPSSQETQYF; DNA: TGTGCCAGCTCACCACCGTCTTCCCAAGAGACCCAGTACTTC
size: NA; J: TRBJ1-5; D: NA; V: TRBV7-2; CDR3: CASSFKGGNQPQHF; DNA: TGTGCCAGCAGCTTCAAGGGAGGCAATCAGCCCCAGCATTTT
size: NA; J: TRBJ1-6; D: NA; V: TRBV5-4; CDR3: CASSLELYNSPLHF; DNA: TGTGCCAGCAGCTTAGAACTATATAATTCACCCCTCCACTTT
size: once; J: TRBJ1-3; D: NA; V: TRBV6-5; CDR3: CASRRMAGAVDTIYF; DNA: TGTGCCAGCCGCCGTATGGCAGGGGCGGTGGACACCATATATTTT
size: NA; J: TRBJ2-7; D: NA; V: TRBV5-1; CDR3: CASSLAPGESYEQYF; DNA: TGCGCCAGCAGCTTGGCCCCGGGGGAGTCCTACGAGCAGTACTTC
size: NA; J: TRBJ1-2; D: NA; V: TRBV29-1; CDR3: CSVEDLRTDGGYTF; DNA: TGCAGCGTTGAAGATCTTCGGACAGACGGTGGCTACACCTTC
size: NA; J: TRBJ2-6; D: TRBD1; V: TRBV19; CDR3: CASSPGTGYSGANVLTF; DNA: TGTGCCAGTAGTCCCGGGACAGGGTACTCTGGGGCCAACGTCCTGACTTTC
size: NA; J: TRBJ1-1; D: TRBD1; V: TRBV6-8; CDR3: CASRSRGPGVNTEAFF; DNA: TGTGCCAGCAGGTCTAGGGGGCCCGGGGTGAACACTGAAGCTTTCTTT
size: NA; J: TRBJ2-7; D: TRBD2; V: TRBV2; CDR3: CAGSPSGGSYEQYF; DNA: TGTGCCGGTTCTCCTAGCGGGGGTTCCTACGAGCAGTACTTC
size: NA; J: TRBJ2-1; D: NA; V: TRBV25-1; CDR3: CASSATTKKVNEQFF; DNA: TGTGCCAGCAGTGCGACTACTAAGAAAGTCAATGAGCAGTTCTTC
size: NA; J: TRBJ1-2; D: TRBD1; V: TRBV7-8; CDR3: CASSPGQAYGYTF; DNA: TGTGCCAGCAGCCCGGGACAGGCATATGGCTACACCTTC
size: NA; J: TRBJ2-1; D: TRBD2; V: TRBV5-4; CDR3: CAYLAGVGGSNEQFF; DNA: TGTGCCTACCTAGCGGGAGTGGGTGGGAGCAATGAGCAGTTCTTC
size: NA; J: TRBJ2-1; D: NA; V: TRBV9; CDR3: CASSVTPKRIDGNEQFF; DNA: TGTGCCAGCAGCGTAACCCCAAAGAGGATAGACGGCAATGAGCAGTTCTTC
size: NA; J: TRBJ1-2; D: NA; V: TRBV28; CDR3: CASWREGYTF; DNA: TGTGCCAGCTGGAGGGAGGGCTACACCTTC
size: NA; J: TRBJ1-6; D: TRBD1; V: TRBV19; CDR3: CASSQGDSFNSPLHF; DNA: TGTGCCAGTTCCCAAGGGGACAGCTTTAATTCACCCCTCCACTTT
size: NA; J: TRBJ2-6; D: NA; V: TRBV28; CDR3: CASSSGGWFRTGANVLTF; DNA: TGTGCCAGCAGTTCCGGAGGTTGGTTCAGGACTGGGGCCAACGTCCTGACTTTC
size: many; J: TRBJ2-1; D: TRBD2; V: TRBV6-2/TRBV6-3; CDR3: CASSLDKRGNYNEQFF; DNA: TGTGCCAGCAGCCTCGACAAGCGGGGGAACTACAATGAGCAGTTCTTC
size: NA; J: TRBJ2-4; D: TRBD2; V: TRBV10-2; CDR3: CASSPGLNKNIQYF; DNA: TGCGCCAGCAGCCCGGGACTAAACAAAAACATTCAGTACTTC
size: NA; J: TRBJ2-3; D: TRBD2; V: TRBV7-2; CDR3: CASSPRPGGADTQYF; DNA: TGTGCCAGCAGCCCCCGACCGGGGGGGGCAGATACGCAGTATTTT
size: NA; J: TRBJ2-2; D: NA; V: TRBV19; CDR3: CASSIFRGGWVGELFF; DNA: TGTGCCAGTAGTATCTTTCGGGGAGGTTGGGTCGGGGAGCTGTTTTTT
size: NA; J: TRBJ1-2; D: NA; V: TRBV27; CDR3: CASTRSGAGYTF; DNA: TGTGCCAGCACCCGATCTGGGGCTGGCTACACCTTC
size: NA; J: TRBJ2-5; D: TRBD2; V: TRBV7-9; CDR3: CASSPRILAGGRRETQYF; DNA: TGTGCCAGCAGCCCAAGAATACTAGCGGGAGGGAGGAGGGAGACCCAGTACTTC
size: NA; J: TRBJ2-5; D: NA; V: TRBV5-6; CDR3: CASSLGGAPQETQYF; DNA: TGTGCCAGCAGCCTGGGCGGGGCACCACAAGAGACCCAGTACTTC
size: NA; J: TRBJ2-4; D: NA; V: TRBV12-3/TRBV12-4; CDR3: CASSWGDNIQYF; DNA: TGTGCCAGCAGTTGGGGGGACAACATTCAGTACTTC
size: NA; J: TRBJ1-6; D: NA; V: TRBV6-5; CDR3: CASSYSGRGSPLHF; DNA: TGTGCCAGCAGTTACTCGGGCAGGGGTTCACCCCTCCACTTT
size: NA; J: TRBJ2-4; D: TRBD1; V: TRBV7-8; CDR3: CASSLEGAAAKNIQYF; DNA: TGTGCCAGCAGCTTAGAGGGGGCTGCAGCCAAAAACATTCAGTACTTC
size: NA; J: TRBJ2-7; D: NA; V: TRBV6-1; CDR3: CASSEGPGQLYEQYF; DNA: TGTGCCAGCAGTGAAGGACCGGGACAACTCTACGAGCAGTACTTC
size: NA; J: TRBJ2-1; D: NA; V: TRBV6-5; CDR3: CASSIREVGEQFF; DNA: TGTGCCAGCAGTATCCGTGAAGTCGGTGAGCAGTTCTTC
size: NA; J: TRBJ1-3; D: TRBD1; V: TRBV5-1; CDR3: CASREGTGSGNTIYF; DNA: TGCGCCAGCAGAGAAGGGACAGGGAGCGGAAACACCATATATTTT
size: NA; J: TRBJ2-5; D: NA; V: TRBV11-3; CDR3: CASSLAGDETQYF; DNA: TGTGCCAGCAGCTTAGCGGGGGATGAGACCCAGTACTTC
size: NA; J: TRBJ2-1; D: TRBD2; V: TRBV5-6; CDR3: CASSSKGLAGARGEQFF; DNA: TGTGCCAGCAGCTCCAAGGGACTAGCGGGAGCGCGGGGTGAGCAGTTCTTC
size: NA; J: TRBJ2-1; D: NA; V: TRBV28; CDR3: CASMAYPRAPFF; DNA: TGTGCCAGCATGGCCTACCCGAGGGCCCCGTTCTTC
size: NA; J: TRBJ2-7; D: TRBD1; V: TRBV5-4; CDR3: CASSLRGRPGEQYF; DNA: TGTGCCAGCAGCTTGAGGGGGCGCCCGGGCGAGCAGTACTTC
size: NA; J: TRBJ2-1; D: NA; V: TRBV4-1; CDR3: CASSFHGRGNEQFF; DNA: TGCGCCAGCAGCTTCCATGGGAGAGGAAATGAGCAGTTCTTC
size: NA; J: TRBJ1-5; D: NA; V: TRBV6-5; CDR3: CASSFDTNQPQHF; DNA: TGTGCCAGCAGCTTTGACACCAATCAGCCCCAGCATTTT